This T cell receptor beta chain was captured in a study of shared clonotypes between healthy human individuals. Study outcomes and limitations: Estimated clonotype richness was generally higher in naive than memory subsets. Across a handful of donors, naive CD4 shared roughly 5%, naive CD8 around 4%, memory CD4 roughly 2.1%, memory CD8 over 0.3%. With few donors, the genetic and exposure-history diversity represented was limited.

CDR3 length: 15 amino acids. V was pared by 1 base and J by 6 bases, with 6 bases of the junction left unmatched. Germline lookup yields CDR1 SGDLS and CDR2 YYNGEE. This clone was counted between two and nine times. What it binds is unknown. The data were produced by immunoSEQ multiplex PCR, yet TCRdb's version contains in-frame clones alone and is incomplete. The sample shows around 940,000 clones, about 80% of them seen only once. Sequencing input: memory CD4+ T cells sorted from blood. Subset described: CD45RA-negative fraction. The receptor was derived from a man younger than 35 in good health. This chain links TRBV9 with TRBJ2-2, with TRBD1 matching 7 bases. This chain's CDR3 is CASSVSQGVAGELFF. The CDR3 DNA sequence: TGTGCCAGCAGCGTATCCCAGGGGGTCGCCGGGGAGCTGTTTTTT.